The clone carrying this TCR beta chain was counted many times. The antigen is not known. This sample stems from a study of T cells after yellow fever vaccination. MiXCR, run by TCRdb on the 5' RACE reads, gives a single entry per CDR3 protein. The sample has 100,000 to 150,000 distinct CDR3 sequences; around 7.7% are singletons. Trimming took 6 bases from V and 4 from J, leaving 19 bases between them. The CDR3 contains 16 residues. Study-wide points: A weaker secondary response peaked on day 5, the primary on day 15. Most clones from primary vaccination resurfaced after the booster (approximately 95% CD4, around 90% CD8).

The sequence was collected from a man aged 18 to 30 who received the YFV17D yellow fever vaccine. Material: CD4+ T cells sorted from PBMCs, obtained 9 to 11 days after the first yellow fever vaccination. The chain is built from TRBV12-3 or TRBV12-4 and TRBJ2-1; D is ambiguous. The CDR3 loop reads CASRKDTPLPYNEQFF. The CDR3 coding sequence is TGTGCCAGCAGGAAAGACACCCCTCTGCCATACAATGAGCAGTTCTTC.